Following are 24 T cell receptor beta chains from one sample sequenced in a study of blood T cell repertoires in COVID-19. Produced via immunoSEQ multiplex PCR; TCRdb's table is partial and in-frame only. The repertoire holds 320,000 or so clones, with under 90% as singletons. Sequencing was performed on PBMCs or T cells enriched from blood (not recorded which). Receptors originate from a man aged 55 to 70 who had recovered from COVID-19.

The rearrangement joins TRBV3-1 (or the pseudogene TRBV3-2) to TRBJ1-4; D ambiguous. There are 15 residues in the CDR3. CDR1 LGHDT and CDR2 YNNKEL come from the germline V gene (reference sequence). Trimming pared 4 bases from V and 0 bases from J, leaving 9 bases between. This CDR3 is CASSPTVATNEKLFF. The CDR3 nucleotides read TGTGCCAGCAGCCCTACAGTTGCAACTAATGAAAAACTGTTTTTT.

The chain links TRBV11-2 to TRBJ2-7, with 8 nucleotides matching TRBD2. Trimming at V came to 1 base and at J to 2 bases, leaving 4 bases not matched to a gene. Germline CDR1 and CDR2: SGHAT and FQNNGV. The CDR3 totals 15 residues. CDR3 coding DNA: TGTGCCAGCAGCTTAGCCCGGGAGGGCCCCTACGAGCAGTACTTC. Translation: CASSLAREGPYEQYF.

The V gene is TRBV29-1, the J gene TRBJ1-2, with 8 bases lining up with TRBD1. The length of the CDR3 is 14 residues. The germline CDR1 and CDR2 sequences are SQVTM and ANQGSEA. The V segment lost 7 bases and the J segment 1 base; nucleotides outside the gene matches: 8. The DNA of the CDR3 is TGCAGCGCCCGGCGGACAGGGAGTAACTATGGCTACACCTTC. This encodes CSARRTGSNYGYTF.

The chain employs TRBV18 and TRBJ2-3; D may be TRBD1 (5 bases). CDR1 and CDR2 (germline): KGHSH, LQKENI. The length of the CDR3 is 14 residues. V gave up 4 bases and J gave up 5 bases, with 13 bases separating them. The CDR3 DNA reads TGTGCCAGCTCACAATCCACAGGACGAGATACGCAGTATTTT. Protein: CASSQSTGRDTQYF.

DNA of the CDR3: TGCGCCAGCAGCACCGGAGCTAACTATGGCTACACCTTC. Amino acid sequence: CASSTGANYGYTF. The rearrangement links TRBV4-3 to TRBJ1-2; D not resolved. This CDR3 is 13 amino acids long. V was cut by 5 bases and J by 0 bases, with 7 bases left in between. The V gene's germline CDR1 is LGHNA and CDR2 YSLEER.

This chain uses TRBV18 with TRBJ1-3; no definite D call. The CDR3 consists of 16 residues. Trimming left V 2 bases short and J 0 bases short, with 11 bases between. Looked up from germline, CDR1 is KGHSH and CDR2 is LQKENI. The CDR3 loop is CASSPTAAFSGNTIYF. The DNA of the CDR3 is TGTGCCAGCTCACCAACGGCGGCTTTCTCTGGAAACACCATATATTTT.

The V call is TRBV5-4, the J call TRBJ1-4; 7 bases agree with TRBD1. Germline V gene data show CDR1 as SGHNT and CDR2 as YYREEE (reference sequence). The CDR3 loop spans 14 amino acids. V lost 4 bases to trimming and J lost 4 bases; unmatched junction nucleotides: 4. CDR3 protein: CASSRDSINEKLFF. CDR3 coding DNA: TGTGCCAGCAGCCGGGACAGCATTAATGAAAAACTGTTTTTT.

This clone was found a few times. The V gene is TRBV2, the J gene TRBJ1-1, with D perhaps TRBD1 (6 bases). Germline CDR1 is SNHLY and CDR2 is FYNNEI. CDR3 length: 14 residues. V lost 7 bases and J 4 bases, leaving 16 bases between the germline ends. CDR3 in amino acids: CASIRQAASTEAFF. The DNA for the CDR3 is TGTGCCAGCATTCGACAGGCGGCGAGCACTGAAGCTTTCTTT.

This clone was detected a few times. CDR3 in DNA: TGCGCCAGCAGCCAGGACGTTGGGACAGGGGGACTCTATGGCTACACCTTC. It encodes CASSQDVGTGGLYGYTF. The V gene is TRBV4-3, the J gene TRBJ1-2; 11 bases are shared with TRBD1. The germline V gene encodes CDR1 LGHNA and CDR2 YSLEER. CDR3 size: 17 residues. V dropped 3 bases and J dropped 4; count of bases not matched to a gene: 10.

The gene calls are TRBV27 and TRBJ2-1; 14 nucleotides align to TRBD2. Germline values: CDR1 MNHEY, CDR2 SMNVEV (reference sequence). Losses at the gene ends were 5 bases for V and 7 bases for J; bases not matched to a gene: 13. CDR3 length: 18 amino acids. CDR3 in amino acids: CASSDPGLAGVFGNEQFF. For the CDR3, the DNA is TGTGCCAGCAGTGATCCGGGACTAGCGGGAGTATTTGGTAATGAGCAGTTCTTC.

The genes are TRBV2 and TRBJ2-1, with TRBD2 matching over 9 bases. Germline CDR1 is SNHLY and CDR2 is FYNNEI. Unmatched junction bases numbered 8, after V lost 3 bases and J lost 8 bases. This CDR3 is built from 15 residues. CDR3 nucleotide sequence: TGTGCCAGCAGTGACGGTACAGCGGGAGGTTATGAGCAGTTCTTC. The encoded protein is CASSDGTAGGYEQFF. The full variable domain, completed using reference TRBV2 and TRBJ2-1, is EPEVTQTPSHQVTQMGQEVILRCVPISNHLYFYWYRQILGQKVEFLVSFYNNEISEKSEIFDDQFSVERPDGSNFTLKIRSTKLEDSAMYFCASSDGTAGGYEQFFGPGTRLTVL.

This chain links TRBV7-2 with TRBJ2-1; D is undetermined. V was cut by 4 bases and J by 15 bases, with 19 bases left in between. The germline CDR1 and CDR2 sequences are SGHTA and FQGNSA. This CDR3 contains 13 residues. CDR3 sequence (DNA): TGTGCCAGCAGCTCCTGGTCGAATAGTCTTCTGTTCTTC. Its translation: CASSSWSNSLLFF.

The chain carries TRBV18 and TRBJ1-5, with TRBD1 matching over 7 bases. Germline lookup yields CDR1 KGHSH and CDR2 LQKENI. The ends lost 2 bases at V and 10 bases at J; junction bases unmatched: 8. The CDR3 spans 14 residues. In DNA, the CDR3 is TGTGCCAGCTCACCAGACAGGGATGAGGGACCCCAGCATTTT. Translating gives CASSPDRDEGPQHF.

The V and J genes are TRBV6-5 and TRBJ1-2, with unresolved D. Germline V gives CDR1 MNHEY, CDR2 SVGAGI. Trimming left V 6 bases short and J 3 bases short, with 14 bases between. The CDR3 loop spans 14 amino acids. DNA for the CDR3: TGTGCCAGCAGCCCCTTACAGAGCTACTATGGCTACACCTTC. Encoded protein: CASSPLQSYYGYTF.

In DNA, the CDR3 is TGCGCCAGCAGCATACAGGGCGGTGGCTCCTACAATGAGCAGTTCTTC. It codes for CASSIQGGGSYNEQFF. This sequence joins TRBV5-1 and TRBJ2-1, with D perhaps TRBD1 (6 bases). V was trimmed by 4 bases and J by 0 bases, leaving 14 bases between them. The CDR3 loop spans 16 amino acids. In germline, CDR1 is SGHRS, CDR2 YFSETQ.

The gene calls are TRBV2 and TRBJ2-3; D is perhaps TRBD2 (6 bases). Deletions cut 7 bases from V and 3 bases from J, with 11 bases between. Germline-derived CDR1 and CDR2 are SNHLY and FYNNEI. The CDR3 runs 13 residues. CDR3 region: CASNKEGTDTQYF. CDR3 DNA sequence: TGTGCCAGCAATAAGGAGGGAACAGATACGCAGTATTTT.

This clone was counted between two and nine times. The chain recombines TRBV27 with TRBJ2-7; 7 bases align to TRBD2. The CDR3 totals 15 residues. V gave up 4 bases and J gave up 2 bases; unmatched junction bases: 8. The germline V gene encodes CDR1 MNHEY and CDR2 SMNVEV (reference sequence). The CDR3 protein is CASSYGSGLTYEQYF. The CDR3 nucleotides read TGTGCCAGCAGTTATGGTAGCGGGCTAACCTACGAGCAGTACTTC.

The chain has TRBV24-1 and TRBJ2-7; 10 bases map to TRBD1. CDR3 length equals 16 residues. J lost 7 bases, V lost 3 bases, and 11 bases had no gene match. The germline gives CDR1 KGHDR, CDR2 SFDVKD. The CDR3 region has the DNA TGTGCCACCAGTGATCAGACCGGGACAGGGGTCCGGGAGCAGTACTTC. It is translated as CATSDQTGTGVREQYF.

This clone was seen just once. The V gene is TRBV27, the J gene TRBJ1-1; 11 bases map to TRBD1. The V gene's germline CDR1 is MNHEY and CDR2 SMNVEV (reference sequence). This CDR3 is 15 amino acids long. The junction had 5 bases not matched to a gene; V was cut back by 5 bases and J by 3 bases. CDR3 in DNA: TGTGCCAGCAGTCGCCGGACAGGGGGCTACACTGAAGCTTTCTTT. Translation: CASSRRTGGYTEAFF.

This clone was counted a few times. V gene TRBV25-1 combines with J gene TRBJ2-1, with a tentative D call TRBD2 (5 bases). V lost 4 bases, J lost 0 bases, and 16 bases lay in between. CDR1 is MGHDK and CDR2 is SYGVNS in the germline V gene. The CDR3 contains 17 residues. In DNA form, the CDR3 reads TGTGCCAGCAGTGGTGGGAGATCTGTGAGCTCCTACAATGAGCAGTTCTTC. Translating gives CASSGGRSVSSYNEQFF.

With regard to this clone: The same CDR3 is also encoded by other DNA sequences in this sample. The rearrangement joins TRBV18 to TRBJ2-7; possibly TRBD1 for D (6 bases). In germline, CDR1 is KGHSH, CDR2 LQKENI. Deletions cut 2 bases from V and 4 bases from J, with 9 bases between. CDR3 length: 13 residues. For the CDR3, the DNA is TGTGCCAGCTCACCAGGGACAAATTACGAGCAGTACTTC. It encodes CASSPGTNYEQYF.

V is TRBV5-1 and J is TRBJ1-2; D is unresolved. Germline V gene lookup returns CDR1 SGHRS and CDR2 YFSETQ. The CDR3 is 12 residues long. The V gene lost 3 bases and the J gene lost 6 bases, with 9 bases spanning the gap. CDR3 region: CASSSPPDGYTF. The CDR3 DNA sequence: TGCGCCAGCAGCTCCCCTCCGGATGGCTACACCTTC.

The gene calls are TRBV2 and TRBJ2-3; TRBD2 matches at 7 bases. The CDR3 consists of 16 residues. The germline CDR1 and CDR2 sequences are SNHLY and FYNNEI. The V gene end was trimmed by 7 bases and the J gene end by 2 bases; junction bases not matched to a gene: 12. CDR3 sequence: CASTWLAEGHTDTQYF. In DNA form, the CDR3 reads TGTGCCAGCACCTGGCTAGCGGAGGGGCACACAGATACGCAGTATTTT.

The chain combines TRBV5-1 with TRBJ2-2; 9 bases are a match to TRBD2. V shed 1 base, J shed 4 bases, and the junction held 8 bases outside the gene matches. This CDR3 has 17 amino acids. Germline CDR1 SGHRS, CDR2 YFSETQ. The CDR3 spells CASSLFGLAGPTGELFF. The CDR3 DNA reads as TGCGCCAGCAGCTTGTTCGGGCTAGCGGGGCCCACCGGGGAGCTGTTTTTT.